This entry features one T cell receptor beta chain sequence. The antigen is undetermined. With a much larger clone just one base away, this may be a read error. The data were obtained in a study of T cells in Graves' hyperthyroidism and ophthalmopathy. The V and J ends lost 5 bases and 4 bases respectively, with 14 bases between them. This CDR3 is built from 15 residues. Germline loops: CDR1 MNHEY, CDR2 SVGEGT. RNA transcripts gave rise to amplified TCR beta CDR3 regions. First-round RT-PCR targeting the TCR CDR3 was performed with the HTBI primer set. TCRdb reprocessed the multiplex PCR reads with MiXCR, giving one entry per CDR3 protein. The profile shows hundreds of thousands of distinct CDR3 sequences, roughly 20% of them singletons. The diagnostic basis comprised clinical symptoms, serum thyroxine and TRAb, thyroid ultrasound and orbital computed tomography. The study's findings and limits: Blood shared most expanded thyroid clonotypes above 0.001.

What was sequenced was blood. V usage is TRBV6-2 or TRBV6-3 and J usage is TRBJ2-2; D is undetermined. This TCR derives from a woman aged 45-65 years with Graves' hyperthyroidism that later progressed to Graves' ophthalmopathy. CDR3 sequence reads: CASSATLGGTGELFF. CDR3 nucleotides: TGTGCCAGCAGTGCCACCTTGGGTGGCACCGGGGAGCTGTTTTTT.